The present TCR beta chain was sequenced within a study of blood T cells in healthy people across ages (dated by TCRdb to between 2015 and 2016). Describing the broader study: In model experiments, roughly one uniquely barcoded TCR beta cDNA molecule per two T cells was captured by template switching. Two additional independent replicas of 1 million unique cDNA reads from the same blood draw were analyzed for two donors (one aged 18 to 30 and one aged 80 or older). To avoid experimental bias, donors of different ages were randomly spread across the sequencing lanes. Donors were grouped into four age groups: young (average 16 years), middle-aged (39), aged (around 60) and long-lived (around 80). To track age-related changes in TCR beta repertoire diversity, the study relied on deep sequencing normalized with unique cDNA molecular identifiers. General conclusions and limits of the study: Donor CMV infection status was unknown, potentially confounding age-related changes in expanded clonotypes. Compared with the aged group, the long-lived group had more naive CD4+ T cells, fewer expanded clones and increased TCR diversity, suggesting age selection. Estimates of total diversity from one million sequenced T cells were regarded as lower bounds and underestimates. There was a strong correlation between observed TCR beta diversity and the percentage of naive T cells measured by flow cytometry. Observed TCR beta diversity per million T cells fell roughly linearly with age, and a significant reduction was already apparent by age roughly 40. Bulk unsorted PBMC profiling prevented conclusive comparison of naive and antigen-experienced compartments.

To note about this clonotype: What antigen it recognizes has not been identified. No per-base quality is available; no much larger clone lies one base away.

Counted from cysteine to phenylalanine, this CDR3 has 14 amino acids. Of all the DNA, just the CDR3 is kept, 42 bases in frame from base 1. The germline ends are 14 bases apart after V is trimmed by 5 bases and J by 9 bases. Via the germline V gene (reference sequence), CDR1 is PRHDT and CDR2 FYEKMQ. The donors were roughly 38 Caucasian individuals from Russia, aged roughly 6 to 90 years, who were systemically healthy. Each donor gave around 9.5 milliliters of peripheral blood, collected into EDTA-treated Vacutainer tubes. Ficoll-Paque density-gradient centrifugation was used to isolate PBMCs, with at least 6 million obtained per sample. Total RNA, at least 5 micrograms per sample, was extracted from PBMCs with Trizol reagent. For every donor, an aliquot of PBMCs went through flow cytometry to measure the percentages of naive CD45RAhigh/CD27high T cells. Library preparation used 5' RACE. Sequenced using an Illumina HiSeq 2500. A second about 7 to 11 cycle PCR used a sample-barcoded 5' primer and a J-beta primer mix. A unique molecular identifier was introduced onto each TCR beta cDNA molecule by a template-switch 5' adaptor carrying 12 random nucleotides. At least 2.5 million CDR3-containing paired-end reads were obtained from each sample. First-strand cDNA was synthesized from all RNA with the Mint cDNA synthesis kit, primed by a TRBC-specific oligonucleotide. Following uracil-DNA glycosylase treatment, a first 18-cycle PCR with universal primers M1SS and BC2_uni_R was performed on all cDNA. Per the original workflow: Normalization of each sample was performed by random selection of 1 million high-quality reads, each carrying a distinct molecular identifier. Reads with shared molecular identifiers were discarded instead of being binned into consensus sequences. MiTCR, set to a Q25 quality threshold and the strictest error-elimination algorithm, was used for CDR3 identification, clonotype clustering and error correction. Lower-bound total TCR beta diversity was estimated with a nonparametric unseen species model using Euler transformation. The public sequencing data were trimmed at Q25 with fastp and processed into clonotypes with MiXCR by TCRdb, which kept only in-frame beta chains. Entries are consolidated by CDR3 protein sequence, retaining the most common genes and DNA. The V and J calls here are based on TCRdb, not the publication. In this sample the table shows about 730,000 distinct CDR3 sequences, 40% to 45% of which occur a single time. Jointly, the top ten make up under 25% of the sample.

The sequenced sample consisted of blood. The source is a woman aged 55-70 years in good health. The chain uses TRBV13 and TRBJ1-6; TRBD1 is a possible D gene, resting on 6 matching bases. In nucleotides, the sequence is TGTGCCAGCAGCGGACAGAGAAGGGGTTCACCCCTCCACTTT. Translated, it gives CASSGQRRGSPLHF.